The 5 T cell receptor beta chains presented below share a single source sample, sequenced in a study of T cell responses to AZD1222 COVID-19 vaccine. The table came from immunoSEQ multiplex PCR; TCRdb's copy has only in-frame clones and leaves some out. The table has about 130,000 clones, under 95% seen once. Here the sequenced sample was peripheral blood, taken on day 0 of AZD1222 vaccination. These TCRs come from an adult in good health.

The gene calls are TRBV29-1 and TRBJ1-3; D remains unclear. This CDR3 has 13 residues. V lost 7 bases and J lost 3, with 13 bases in between. From germline, CDR1 is SQVTM and CDR2 ANQGSEA. CDR3 DNA sequence: TGCAGCGCCAGCCAGGACCTTGGAAACACCATATATTTT. Translation: CSASQDLGNTIYF.

This sequence joins TRBV7-3 and TRBJ1-3, with TRBD1 as a possible D gene (5 bases). The length of the CDR3 is 21 residues. Trimming took off 5 bases at V and 2 bases at J, with 31 bases between the two ends. From germline, CDR1 is SGHTA and CDR2 FQGTGA. This chain's CDR3 is CASSVPRRPPGGPGPGNTIYF. For the CDR3, the DNA is TGTGCCAGCAGCGTTCCCCGCCGACCTCCTGGGGGACCCGGGCCTGGAAACACCATATATTTT.

The V and J genes are TRBV29-1 and TRBJ2-7, with a possible D match to TRBD2 (5 bases). V shed 4 bases and J shed 4 bases, with 23 bases lying between them. This CDR3 comprises 16 residues. The germline V gene encodes CDR1 SQVTM and CDR2 ANQGSEA. The CDR3 DNA reads as TGCAGCGTTGTCATTTACGGAGCGGTAGCAAGGTACGAGCAGTACTTC. Residues: CSVVIYGAVARYEQYF.

This sequence joins TRBV7-9 and TRBJ1-3; D is ambiguous. This CDR3 is built from 14 residues. The germline V gene encodes CDR1 SEHNR and CDR2 FQNEAQ (reference sequence). V shed 3 bases and J shed 7 bases, with 13 bases lying between them. The CDR3 nucleotides are TGTGCCAGCAGCTTTTTACGAGCCGCGAACACCATATATTTT. It yields the protein CASSFLRAANTIYF. The complete variable domain, with remaining parts taken from reference TRBV7-9 and TRBJ1-3, reads DTGVSQNPRHKITKRGQNVTFRCDPISEHNRLYWYRQTLGQGPEFLTYFQNEAQLEKSRLLSDRFSAERPKGSFSTLEIQRTEQGDSAMYLCASSFLRAANTIYFGEGSWLTVV.

The CDR3 nucleotides are TGTGCCAGCAGCTTAGGACCAGGGTCTATTTACGAGCAGTACTTC. This codes for CASSLGPGSIYEQYF. The V gene is TRBV11-2, the J gene TRBJ2-7, with D tentatively TRBD1 (5 bases). Germline CDR1 reads SGHAT; CDR2 reads FQNNGV. The CDR3 loop spans 15 amino acids. Trimming took off 1 base at V and 4 bases at J, with 14 bases between the two ends.